The entry below gives a single T cell receptor (beta chain) sequence along with its context. This sample is part of a study of memory CD4+ T cells and cytomegalovirus serostatus. The sort gate was single viable CD3+CD4+CD8-CD45RO+ cells for memory CD4+ T cells. Profiled with immunoSEQ multiplex PCR; TCRdb holds only in-frame clones, not every one. The sample yields around 33,000 clones, under 80% seen once. The CDR3 has 15 amino acids. The germline V gene encodes CDR1 SGHRS and CDR2 YFSETQ. The V end lost 0 bases, the J end lost 7 bases, and 16 bases lay between the germline ends. The source is an adult in good health and CMV-seronegative. Some clones in this sample may be carry-over from other donors' samples. The chain links TRBV5-1 to TRBJ1-1; no clear D. Sequenced sample: memory CD4+ T cells from blood. This chain's CDR3 is CASSLDRGPHNEAFF. CDR3 DNA: TGCGCCAGCAGCTTGGACCGAGGGCCCCACAATGAAGCTTTCTTT. The full variable domain, with the rest looked up from reference TRBV5-1 and TRBJ1-1, is KAGVTQTPRYLIKTRGQQVTLSCSPISGHRSVSWYQQTPGQGLQFLFEYFSETQRNKGNFPGRFSGRQFSNSRSEMNVSTLELGDSALYLCASSLDRGPHNEAFFGQGTRLTVV.